This T cell receptor (beta chain) was documented in a study of vaccination and CD4 T cells after COVID-19. At the level of the study: Researchers took samples from three convalescent patients on day 14 and on days 161 to 241 after vaccination. The study's findings and limits: Spike mono-reactivity applied to 304 of 307 vaccine-specific clones detected in convalescent patients.

This CDR3 contains 18 residues. Time point denoted: late sampling 161 to 241 days after vaccination in a few convalescent patients. Indicated treatment: roughly nine-day PBMC culture with coronavirus spike peptide pools or control peptides (ViraFEST assay). Via ViraFEST, peptide pools expanded antigen-specific T cells before TCR sequencing. Half-medium changes with fresh IL-2 medium occurred on days 3 and 7. Regarding this clonotype: The antigen remains undetermined.

Cultured CD4+ T-cell DNA underwent Oncomine TCR Beta short-read sequencing. From the PCR reads, TCRdb called clonotypes with MiXCR, one entry per CDR3 protein. This table has 20,000 to 25,000 distinct CDR3 sequences, 32% appearing once. The clonotype comes from a human donor who had recovered from COVID-19. The specimen was CD4+ T cells from blood, cultured in vitro, collected about 7 months after SARS-CoV-2 vaccination. The J gene is TRBJ2-4, the V gene TRBV21-1; the table's D call, TRBD2, was not checked against the DNA. TRBV21-1 is a listed pseudogene. CDR3 DNA: TGTGCCAGCAGCAAAAAGGGCTCGCCCGTATTAGCCAAAAACATTCAGTACTTC. This translates into CASSKKGSPVLAKNIQYF.